Below, 14 T cell receptor beta chains from the same sample are listed, as sequenced in a study of early T cells in non-severe SARS-CoV-2 infection. Using its own MiXCR run on the 5' RACE reads, TCRdb lists one record per CDR3 protein. The sample contains fewer than 35,000 distinct CDR3 sequences, around 5.8% of which appear only once. The sample taken for sequencing was whole blood. These TCRs come from an adult who was a healthcare worker with PCR-confirmed SARS-CoV-2 infection or an uninfected control (not recorded which).

This chain uses TRBV28 with TRBJ2-1; D not certain. This CDR3 has 14 amino acids. V lost 3 bases, J lost 3 bases, and 9 bases lay in between. Germline CDR1 is MDHEN and CDR2 is SYDVKM. For the CDR3, the DNA is TGTGCCAGCAGTTTCGAGACACGCTACAATGAGCAGTTCTTC. Protein product: CASSFETRYNEQFF.

The genes are TRBV11-2 and TRBJ2-1, with D unclear. The CDR3 is 12 amino acids. Germline-derived CDR1 and CDR2 are SGHAT and FQNNGV. Trimming stripped 5 bases from V and 7 bases from J, with 9 bases between. The CDR3: CASSPYGNEQFF. CDR3 coding DNA: TGTGCCAGCAGCCCTTACGGAAATGAGCAGTTCTTC.

The chain carries TRBV19 and TRBJ2-7; 9 nucleotides agree with TRBD1. The ends lost 5 bases at V and 6 bases at J; junction bases unmatched: 8. CDR1 LNHDA and CDR2 SQIVND come from the germline V gene (reference sequence). This CDR3 comprises 14 residues. This chain's CDR3 is CASSSPGQGSEQYV. In nucleotides, the CDR3 is TGTGCCAGTAGTTCCCCGGGACAGGGCTCCGAGCAGTACGTC.

This clonotype was counted ten times or more. CDR3 amino acids: CAIGQGGEKLFF. In DNA form, the CDR3 reads TGTGCCATCGGACAGGGTGGGGAAAAACTGTTTTTT. The chain combines TRBV10-3 with TRBJ1-4; 8 nucleotides agree with TRBD1. The V and J ends lost 8 bases and 8 bases, in that order; junction bases with no gene match: 4. The CDR3 has 12 amino acids. Germline CDR1 and CDR2: ENHRY and SYGVKD.

In its sample, this clonotype was seen many times. The V gene is TRBV5-6, the J gene TRBJ1-2; the D gene is possibly TRBD1 (6 bases). The V and J ends lost 0 bases and 4 bases respectively, with 10 bases between them. Germline lookup yields CDR1 SGHDT and CDR2 YYEEEE. The CDR3 totals 14 residues. The CDR3 is CASSLGQAVYGYTF. The DNA of the CDR3 is TGTGCCAGCAGCTTGGGACAGGCCGTCTATGGCTACACCTTC.

This clonotype was seen repeatedly, ten times or more. This chain joins TRBV6-1 and TRBJ1-5, with D hard to call. The V gene's germline CDR1 is MNHNS and CDR2 SASEGT. V was pared by 2 bases and J by 0 bases, with 11 bases between. CDR3 size: 16 residues. CDR3 DNA sequence: TGTGCCAGCAGTGAATCTACAGCCTATAGCAATCAGCCCCAGCATTTT. Protein product: CASSESTAYSNQPQHF.

This clonotype was seen ten or more times. The gene calls are TRBV5-1 and TRBJ2-1; 8 nucleotides align to TRBD2. Trimming cost V 0 bases and J 7 bases; bases outside gene matches: 9. The CDR3 contains 16 residues. CDR1 is SGHRS and CDR2 is YFSETQ in the germline V gene. The CDR3 spells CASSLEGSGIRNEQFF. The CDR3 coding sequence is TGCGCCAGCAGCTTGGAGGGTAGCGGGATTAGGAATGAGCAGTTCTTC.

The sample holds many counts of this clonotype. The chain employs TRBV11-2 and TRBJ2-7, with TRBD2 matching over 7 bases. The trim removed 6 bases at V and 7 bases at J, leaving 21 bases unmatched. Germline CDR1 SGHAT, CDR2 FQNNGV. The CDR3 totals 17 residues. CDR3 nucleotide sequence: TGTGCCAGCAGTTCCCGTGCCCTAACTAGCGTACAAGGGGAGCAGTACTTC. Translating gives CASSSRALTSVQGEQYF.

The chain is built from TRBV13 and TRBJ2-5; D unresolved. Germline CDR1 is PRHDT and CDR2 is FYEKMQ (reference sequence). Deletions cut 0 bases from V and 4 bases from J, with 3 bases between. The CDR3 loop spans 12 amino acids. CDR3 in DNA: TGTGCCAGCAGCTTAGGTTTAGAGACCCAGTACTTC. Amino acid sequence: CASSLGLETQYF. The full variable domain, with the rest looked up from reference TRBV13 and TRBJ2-5, is AAGVIQSPRHLIKEKRETATLKCYPIPRHDTVYWYQQGPGQDPQFLISFYEKMQSDKGSIPDRFSAQQFSDYHSELNMSSLELGDSALYFCASSLGLETQYFGPGTRLLVL.

In its sample, this clonotype was seen a few times. The chain couples TRBV5-1 to TRBJ1-4, with TRBD1 as a possible D gene (5 bases). The V gene lost 2 bases and the J gene lost 2 bases, with 7 bases spanning the gap. Germline CDR1 reads SGHRS; CDR2 reads YFSETQ. The CDR3 spans 14 residues. The CDR3 DNA follows: TGCGCCAGCAGCTTCGGGGCGACTAATGAAAAACTGTTTTTT. Its translation: CASSFGATNEKLFF.

This clonotype showed up many times. The rearrangement links TRBV25-1 to TRBJ2-1; 10 bases are shared with TRBD2. This CDR3 region has 16 residues. Trimming at V came to 1 base and at J to 10 bases, leaving 10 bases not matched to a gene. Germline assignment: CDR1 MGHDK and CDR2 SYGVNS. The CDR3 here is CASSESKLAGVEEQFF. For the CDR3, the DNA is TGTGCCAGCAGTGAATCGAAGCTAGCGGGAGTTGAGGAGCAGTTCTTC.

The chain carries TRBV30 and TRBJ2-1, with 7 positions matching TRBD1. Germline CDR1 GTSNPN, CDR2 SVGIG (reference sequence). J was trimmed by 8 bases and V by 0 bases; bases with no gene match: 4. The CDR3 has 13 amino acids. Here the CDR3 DNA reads TGTGCCTGGAGTGTACAGGGGTACGATGAGCAGTTCTTC. Translating gives CAWSVQGYDEQFF.

At least ten counts were recorded for this clonotype. The chain carries TRBV5-1 and TRBJ1-5, with D possibly matching TRBD1 (6 bases). The CDR3 has 15 amino acids. Per the germline V gene, CDR1 is SGHRS and CDR2 is YFSETQ. V lost 4 bases, J lost 7 bases, and 18 bases lay in between. The CDR3 sequence: CASSPGSDRSQPQHF. The CDR3 DNA follows: TGCGCCAGCAGCCCCGGATCTGACAGGTCCCAGCCCCAGCATTTT.

This clonotype was recorded a few times. The rearrangement links TRBV19 to TRBJ2-5; 10 nucleotides match TRBD2. In germline, CDR1 is LNHDA, CDR2 SQIVND (reference sequence). This CDR3 contains 17 residues. Germline trimming cut 0 bases from V and 2 bases from J; bases unmatched to any gene: 6. The CDR3 loop is CASSIEWPAGGQETQYF. The CDR3 DNA sequence: TGTGCCAGTAGTATAGAATGGCCAGCGGGAGGGCAAGAGACCCAGTACTTC.